This T cell receptor beta chain stems from a study of blood T cell repertoires in COVID-19. Study context: Samples taken during acute and convalescent COVID-19 were collected in the United States, Italy and Spain. Nucleic acid was either cDNA or gDNA, and it came from T cells, B-cell-depleted T cells, or PBMCs.

This CDR3 region has 12 residues. Trimming at V came to 1 base and at J to 10 bases, leaving 2 bases not matched to a gene. In the authors' workflow: Amplifying reference gene primers gave estimates of nucleated cell counts. Measured with immunoSEQ multiplex PCR; TCRdb has only the in-frame clones, and not every one. V, J and clone size are those of that table, while D and trimming were read from the DNA. The profile shows 100,000 to 150,000 clones, 86% of them singletons. What was sequenced was peripheral blood. The chain uses TRBV12-3 or TRBV12-4 and TRBJ1-1; 8 positions agree with TRBD1. The clonotype originates from a man aged 35 to 55 with acute or convalescent COVID-19. The CDR3 DNA sequence: TGTGCCAGCAGTTTAGACAGGGGGAGAGCTTTCTTT. Residues: CASSLDRGRAFF.